The present TCR beta chain was sequenced within a study of siplizumab effects on memory and regulatory T cells. Regarding the study as a whole: Major contributors to the alloresponse seemed to be naive T cells, which also appeared more diverse than memory cells.

Per-sample assaying covered 85,000 to 100,000 TCR templates. Produced via immunoSEQ multiplex PCR; TCRdb's table is partial and in-frame only. The sample lists about 64,000 clones, around 96% occurring once. The CDR3 consists of 15 residues. V shed 0 bases, J shed 3 bases, and the junction held 4 bases outside the gene matches. CDR1 SGHRS and CDR2 YFSETQ come from the germline V gene. This clone was detected only once. Its antigen is as yet unknown. Other DNA sequences of this sample code for an identical CDR3. Sequencing was carried out using naive CD8+ T cells sorted from blood. The clonotype was recovered from a human donor in good health. The chain couples TRBV5-1 to TRBJ1-1; 8 positions agree with TRBD1. Written as DNA, the CDR3 is TGCGCCAGCAGCTTGGCGACAGGGGTCTACACTGAAGCTTTCTTT. It yields the protein CASSLATGVYTEAFF. Full variable domain (remainder filled in from reference TRBV5-1 and TRBJ1-1): KAGVTQTPRYLIKTRGQQVTLSCSPISGHRSVSWYQQTPGQGLQFLFEYFSETQRNKGNFPGRFSGRQFSNSRSEMNVSTLELGDSALYLCASSLATGVYTEAFFGQGTRLTVV.